The 5 T cell receptor beta chains below were found in one sample sequenced in a study of beta chain features in type 1 diabetes. The sequenced template was cDNA made from the entire isolated RNA. Libraries were prepared by immunoSEQ multiplex PCR; TCRdb keeps only in-frame clonotypes and omits some of them. The table has about 150,000 clones, about a tenth seen once; the top ten hold 0.5%. The antigens for these receptors are not known. Study-wide results and limits: Within each of all four CD4+ subsets, Type 1 diabetes patients had TCRB CDR3s that were moderately but significantly shorter.

The source material was central memory CD4+ T cells from blood. Every receptor here comes from a man aged 30-40 years with type 1 diabetes.

Note on this clone: The junction shows a germline mismatch at one end, possibly a read error. The chain links TRBV18 to TRBJ2-7; 7 nucleotides agree with TRBD1. The CDR3 runs 17 residues. The germline V gene has CDR1 KGHSH and CDR2 LQKENI. The CDR3 DNA is TGTGCCAGCTCAACACCCAAGGACAGGTCGTTCTCCTACGAGCAGTACTTC. It yields the protein CASSTPKDRSFSYEQYF.

The sample holds a few counts of this clone. As DNA, the CDR3 is TGTGCCAGCAGCAGGGATACTAGCGGGTTTTACAATGAGCAGTTCTTC. Translated: CASSRDTSGFYNEQFF. The rearrangement links TRBV7-2 to TRBJ2-1; 9 bases agree with TRBD2. After removal of 5 bases from V and 4 bases from J, the junction contained 9 bases not matched to a gene. The CDR3 length is 16 residues. Germline CDR1 reads SGHTA; CDR2 reads FQGNSA.

This clone occurred a few times. The chain uses TRBV6-5 and TRBJ2-5; the D gene is possibly TRBD2 (5 bases). Trimming cost V 2 bases and J 5 bases, with 15 bases left between them. This CDR3 is 15 amino acids long. CDR1 is MNHEY, CDR2 SVGAGI, per germline. The CDR3 DNA reads as TGTGCCAGCAGTTACGGGCGGCGGGCCGGGGAGACCCAGTACTTC. This encodes CASSYGRRAGETQYF.

This clone was recorded a few times. The chain uses TRBV19 and TRBJ1-5; TRBD1 might be the D (5 bases). Germline V lookup: CDR1 LNHDA, CDR2 SQIVND (reference sequence). The CDR3 is made up of 16 amino acids. V dropped 6 bases and J dropped 0 bases, with 15 bases sitting between them. CDR3 region: CASRDTGVYSNQPQHF. In nucleotides, the CDR3 is TGTGCCAGTAGGGACACAGGAGTGTATAGCAATCAGCCCCAGCATTTT.

The V and J genes are TRBV7-8 and TRBJ2-7; 10 bases are shared with TRBD2. The V gene's germline CDR1 is SGHVS and CDR2 FQNEAQ. V lost 3 bases, J lost 0 bases, and 2 bases stayed unmatched. This CDR3 comprises 15 residues. Here the CDR3 DNA reads TGTGCCAGCAGCTTTACTAGCGGGGTCTCCTACGAGCAGTACTTC. The encoded protein is CASSFTSGVSYEQYF.